Reported below is one T cell receptor (beta chain). The source of the sample is a study of blood T cell repertoires in COVID-19. There are 13 residues in the CDR3. The V gene lost 4 bases and the J gene lost 6 bases, with 11 bases spanning the gap. Germline V gene data show CDR1 as KGHDR and CDR2 as SFDVKD. Data came from immunoSEQ multiplex PCR; TCRdb stores just in-frame clones and leaves some out. Found here are around 330,000 clones, roughly 89% of them singletons; the top ten hold about 5%. The rearrangement joins TRBV24-1 to TRBJ1-1; D not certain. Sequencing was carried out using PBMCs or T cells enriched from blood (not recorded which). The sequence was obtained from a man aged 55 to 69 who had recovered from COVID-19. This CDR3 is CATSEREAAEAFF. CDR3 DNA sequence: TGTGCCACCAGTGAGAGAGAAGCGGCTGAAGCTTTCTTT.